This T cell receptor beta chain came from a study of blood T cell repertoires in COVID-19. About the research overall: The United States, Italy and Spain supplied acute and convalescent COVID-19 samples. In each case, the material was cDNA or gDNA derived from T cells, B-cell-depleted T cells, or PBMCs.

Authors' data handling: Nucleated cell number was recorded as an estimate derived from reference gene primer amplification. Libraries were prepared by immunoSEQ multiplex PCR; TCRdb keeps only in-frame clonotypes and omits some of them. The D gene and trimming were derived from the DNA, and the V and J assignments and clone size from that table. This table holds 160,000 or so clones, roughly 86% found once. The germline V gene encodes CDR1 MDHEN and CDR2 SYDVKM. This CDR3 spans 16 amino acids. V dropped 10 bases and J dropped 4; count of bases not matched to a gene: 16. The gene calls are TRBV28 and TRBJ2-7; TRBD2 matches 10 bases. This receptor was identified in a woman aged 55-69 years who had recovered from COVID-19. Input material: peripheral blood. This CDR3 reads CATSGGVVNLSYEQYF. The CDR3 bases are TGTGCCACCAGCGGGGGGGTGGTAAACCTCTCTTACGAGCAGTACTTC.